Sequencing of this TCR beta chain was carried out in a study of T cell responses to AZD1222 COVID-19 vaccine. General observations from the study: Spike-specific TCR breadth and depth both grew after two AZD1222 doses.

A remark on this clone: Its target is unknown.

Sequenced by immunoSEQ multiplex PCR; TCRdb stores in-frame clones only, minus some. Of 150,000 to 200,000 clones listed, 92% were seen once; the top ten hold 1.6%. This clonotype was sampled from an adult in good health. The source was peripheral blood, collected on day 0 of AZD1222 vaccination.

The CDR3 sequence is CASSPGRGGGSPLHF. CDR3 DNA: TGTGCCAGCAGCCCCGGGAGGGGGGGAGGGTCACCCCTCCACTTT. V is TRBV7-9 and J is TRBJ1-6; possible D gene TRBD1, 6 bases. Germline V lookup: CDR1 SEHNR, CDR2 FQNEAQ (reference sequence). Trimming took off 5 bases at V and 10 bases at J, with 18 bases between the two ends. The CDR3 totals 15 residues.